This TCR beta chain was captured by sequencing in a study of technical replicates of blood from four donors. This CDR3 has 14 residues. The table came from immunoSEQ multiplex PCR; TCRdb's copy has only in-frame clones and leaves some out. The data hold 64,000 or so clones, with approximately 83% observed a single time. The sequenced sample was PBMCs. The chain carries TRBV12-2 and TRBJ2-5; the D call TRBD1 from the table was never checked on the DNA. TRBV12-2 is noted as a pseudogene. The clonotype comes from a human donor in good health. Some clones in this sample may be carry-over from other donors' samples. The DNA of the CDR3 is TGTGCAAGTCGCTGGGACAGGGGGGAAGAGACCCAGTACTTC. Its protein product is CASRWDRGEETQYF.